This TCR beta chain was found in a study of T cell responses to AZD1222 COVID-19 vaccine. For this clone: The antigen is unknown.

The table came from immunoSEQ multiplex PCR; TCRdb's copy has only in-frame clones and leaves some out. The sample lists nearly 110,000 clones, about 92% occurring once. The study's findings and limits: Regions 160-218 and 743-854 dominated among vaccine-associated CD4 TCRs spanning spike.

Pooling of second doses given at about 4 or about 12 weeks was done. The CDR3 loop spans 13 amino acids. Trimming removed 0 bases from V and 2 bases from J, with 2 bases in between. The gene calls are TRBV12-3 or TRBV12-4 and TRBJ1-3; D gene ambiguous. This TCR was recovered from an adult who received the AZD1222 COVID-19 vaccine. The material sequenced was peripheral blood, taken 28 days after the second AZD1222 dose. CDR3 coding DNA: TGTGCCAGCAGTTTAGCGCCTGGAAACACCATATATTTT. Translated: CASSLAPGNTIYF.